The clone carrying this T cell receptor (beta chain) came up once. This table comes from immunoSEQ multiplex PCR, and its TCRdb copy is limited to in-frame clones, with some not included. The sample has about 330,000 clones, 80% to 90% seen once. This sample stems from a study of blood T cell repertoires in COVID-19. The receptor was derived from a man aged 25-40 years who had recovered from COVID-19. The specimen sequenced was PBMCs or T cells enriched from blood (not recorded which).

The CDR3 loop is CASSFAGVPYGYTF. CDR3 in DNA: TGTGCCAGCAGTTTCGCAGGGGTCCCATATGGCTACACCTTC. The chain combines TRBV6-5 with TRBJ1-2, with a weak D call TRBD1 (6 bases). The CDR3 loop spans 14 amino acids. The V end lost 4 bases, the J end lost 5 bases, and 14 bases lay between the germline ends. CDR1 is MNHEY, CDR2 SVGAGI, per germline.